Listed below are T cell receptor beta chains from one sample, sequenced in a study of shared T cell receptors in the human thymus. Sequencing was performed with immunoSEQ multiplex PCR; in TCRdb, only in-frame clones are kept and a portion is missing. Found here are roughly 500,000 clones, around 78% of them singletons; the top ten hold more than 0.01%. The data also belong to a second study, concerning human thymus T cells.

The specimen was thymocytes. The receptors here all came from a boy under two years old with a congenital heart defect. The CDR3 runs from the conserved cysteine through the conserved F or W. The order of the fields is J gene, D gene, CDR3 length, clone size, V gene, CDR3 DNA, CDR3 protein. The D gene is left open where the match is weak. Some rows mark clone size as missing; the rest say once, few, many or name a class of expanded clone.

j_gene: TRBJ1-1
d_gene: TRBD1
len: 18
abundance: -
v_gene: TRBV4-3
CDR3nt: TGCGCCAGCAGCCAAGCTAGATCTTTGGACAGGGTTAACACTGAAGCTTTCTTT
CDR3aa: CASSQARSLDRVNTEAFF

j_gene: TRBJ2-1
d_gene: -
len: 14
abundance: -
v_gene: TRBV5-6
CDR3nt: TGTGCCAGCAGCTTGGAGTTCCGGTACAATGAGCAGTTCTTC
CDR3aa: CASSLEFRYNEQFF

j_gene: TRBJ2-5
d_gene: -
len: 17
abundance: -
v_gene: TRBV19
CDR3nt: TGTGCCAGTAGTATAGGCGGGCAGGGGCTGACCCAAGAGACCCAGTACTTC
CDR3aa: CASSIGGQGLTQETQYF

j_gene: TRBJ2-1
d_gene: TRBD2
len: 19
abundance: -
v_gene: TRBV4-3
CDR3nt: TGCGCCAGCAGCCAAGGACTAGCGGGAGGCCCTAGCTCCTACAATGAGCAGTTCTTC
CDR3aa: CASSQGLAGGPSSYNEQFF

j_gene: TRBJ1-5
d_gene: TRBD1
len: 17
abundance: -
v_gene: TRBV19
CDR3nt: TGTGCCAGTAGTATTTCCTTCGGACAGGGGTACAATCAGCCCCAGCATTTT
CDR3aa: CASSISFGQGYNQPQHF

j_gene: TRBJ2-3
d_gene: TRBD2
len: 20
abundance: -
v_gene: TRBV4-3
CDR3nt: TGCGCCAGCAGCCAAGATGGGCTAGCGGGAGGGCCTAAGGCCCCAGATACGCAGTATTTT
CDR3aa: CASSQDGLAGGPKAPDTQYF

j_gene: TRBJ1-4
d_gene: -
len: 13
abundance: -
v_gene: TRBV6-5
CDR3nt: TGTGCCAGCAACCCAAGGGGTAGTGAAAAACTGTTTTTT
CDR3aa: CASNPRGSEKLFF

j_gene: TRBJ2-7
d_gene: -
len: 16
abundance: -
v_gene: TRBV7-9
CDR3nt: TGTGCCAGCAGCCCCGATCTCTCCGGGAACCGCTACGAGCAGTACTTC
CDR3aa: CASSPDLSGNRYEQYF

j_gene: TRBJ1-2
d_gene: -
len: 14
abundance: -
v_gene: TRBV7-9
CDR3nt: TGTGCCAGCAGGGCAGGGGCCTCTGGCTATGGCTACACCTTC
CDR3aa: CASRAGASGYGYTF

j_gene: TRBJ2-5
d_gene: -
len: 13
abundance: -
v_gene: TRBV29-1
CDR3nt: TGCAGCGTTGTAGCCAGGGCCCAAGAGACCCAGTACTTC
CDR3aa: CSVVARAQETQYF

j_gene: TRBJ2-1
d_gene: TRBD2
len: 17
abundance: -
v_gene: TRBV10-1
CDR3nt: TGCGCCAGCAGTGAGCCCAGCGGGAGGGCCTTAGTCAATGAGCAGTTCTTC
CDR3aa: CASSEPSGRALVNEQFF

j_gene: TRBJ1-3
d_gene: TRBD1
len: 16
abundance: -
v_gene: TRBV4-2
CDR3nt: TGTGCCAGCAGTAAACGCACAGGGGACCCTGGAAACACCATATATTTT
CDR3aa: CASSKRTGDPGNTIYF

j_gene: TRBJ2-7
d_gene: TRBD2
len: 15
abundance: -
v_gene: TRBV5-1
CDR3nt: TGCGCCAGCAGCCCGACGGCTAGCGGCTCCTACGAGCAGTACTTC
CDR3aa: CASSPTASGSYEQYF

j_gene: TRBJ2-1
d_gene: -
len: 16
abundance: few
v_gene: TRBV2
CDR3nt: TGTGCCAGCAAGGGGGGGGACCCCCGCTCCTACAATGAGCAGTTCTTC
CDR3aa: CASKGGDPRSYNEQFF

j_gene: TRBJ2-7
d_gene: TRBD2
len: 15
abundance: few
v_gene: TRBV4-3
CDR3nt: TGCGCCAGCAGCCATCTAGCGGGAGCCCCCTACGAGCAGTACTTC
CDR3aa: CASSHLAGAPYEQYF

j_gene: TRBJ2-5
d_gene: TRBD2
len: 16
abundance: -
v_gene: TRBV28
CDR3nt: TGTGCCAGCAGCCTTAGACTAGCCACCGAAGTGGAGACCCAGTACTTC
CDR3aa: CASSLRLATEVETQYF

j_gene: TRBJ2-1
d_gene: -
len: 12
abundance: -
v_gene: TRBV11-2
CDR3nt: TGTGCCAGCAGCTTAGATCTCAATGAGCAGTTCTTC
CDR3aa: CASSLDLNEQFF

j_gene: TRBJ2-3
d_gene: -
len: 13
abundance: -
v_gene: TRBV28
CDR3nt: TGTGCCAGCAGTCCCTCAGGGGCAGATACGCAGTATTTT
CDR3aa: CASSPSGADTQYF

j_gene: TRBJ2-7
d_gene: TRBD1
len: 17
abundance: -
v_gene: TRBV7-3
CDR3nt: TGTGCCAGCAGTTTCCGGGACAGCCGCCTTTGGCACTACGAGCAGTACTTC
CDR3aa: CASSFRDSRLWHYEQYF

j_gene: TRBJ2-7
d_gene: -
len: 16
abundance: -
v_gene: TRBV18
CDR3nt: TGTGCCAGCTCACCACCGTGCGAGGCCTGCTCCTACGAGCAGTACTTC
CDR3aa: CASSPPCEACSYEQYF

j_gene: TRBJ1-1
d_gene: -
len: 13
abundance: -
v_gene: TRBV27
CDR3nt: TGTGCCAGCAGGAGAATTAATGGCACTGAAGCTTTCTTT
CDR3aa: CASRRINGTEAFF

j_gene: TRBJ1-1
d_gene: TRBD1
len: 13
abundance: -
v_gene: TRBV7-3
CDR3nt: TGTGCCAGCAGCCTAACAGGGGGCACTGAAGCTTTCTTT
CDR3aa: CASSLTGGTEAFF

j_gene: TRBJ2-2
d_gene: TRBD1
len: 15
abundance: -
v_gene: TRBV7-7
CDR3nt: TGTGCCAGCAGCCTAGACAGGGTGGGGACCGGGGAGCTGTTTTTT
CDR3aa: CASSLDRVGTGELFF

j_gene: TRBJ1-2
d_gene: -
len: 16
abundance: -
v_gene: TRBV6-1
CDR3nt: TGTGCCAGCAGTGAAACGTCGGGCAGGGAAATTTCTGGCTACACCTTC
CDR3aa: CASSETSGREISGYTF

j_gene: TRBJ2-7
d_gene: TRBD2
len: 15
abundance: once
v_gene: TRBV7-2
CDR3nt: TGTGCCAGCAGCTTAGGGTTCCGCGGGAGCTACGAGCAGTACTTC
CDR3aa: CASSLGFRGSYEQYF

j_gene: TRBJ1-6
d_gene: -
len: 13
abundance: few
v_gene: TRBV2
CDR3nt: TGTGCCAGCAGTGTTGGAGGCCCTAGTCCCCTCCACTTT
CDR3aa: CASSVGGPSPLHF

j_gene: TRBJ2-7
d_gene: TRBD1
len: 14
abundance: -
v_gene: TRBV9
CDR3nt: TGTGCCAGCAGCACCGGGACAGGGGCCCTCGAGCAGTACTTC
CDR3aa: CASSTGTGALEQYF

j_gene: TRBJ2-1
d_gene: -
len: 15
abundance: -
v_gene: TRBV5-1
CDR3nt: TGCGCCAGTCAAGTCCGGGGAGGCTCCTACAATGAGCAGTTCTTC
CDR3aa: CASQVRGGSYNEQFF

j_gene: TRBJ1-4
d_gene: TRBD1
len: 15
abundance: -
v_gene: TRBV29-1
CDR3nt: TGCAGCGTTGAAAGGGTGGACAGGGTTCGCGAAAAACTGTTTTTT
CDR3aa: CSVERVDRVREKLFF

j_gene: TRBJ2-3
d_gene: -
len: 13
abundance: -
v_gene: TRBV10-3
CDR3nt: TGTGCCACCCGACCTGGGCCCACAGATACGCAGTATTTT
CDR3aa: CATRPGPTDTQYF

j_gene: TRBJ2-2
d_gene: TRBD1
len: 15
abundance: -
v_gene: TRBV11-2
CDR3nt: TGTGCCAGCAGCTCGCAGGGGGATGACATCGGGGAGCTGTTTTTT
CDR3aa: CASSSQGDDIGELFF

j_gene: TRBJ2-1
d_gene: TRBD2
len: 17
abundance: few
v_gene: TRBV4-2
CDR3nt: TGTGCCAGCAGCCCTTTATGGGCGGGAGGGAAAGACAATGAGCAGTTCTTC
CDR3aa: CASSPLWAGGKDNEQFF

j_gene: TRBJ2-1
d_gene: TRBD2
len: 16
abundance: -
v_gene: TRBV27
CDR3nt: TGTGCCAGCAGACATAGCGGGATCGTCCCCTACAATGAGCAGTTCTTC
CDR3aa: CASRHSGIVPYNEQFF

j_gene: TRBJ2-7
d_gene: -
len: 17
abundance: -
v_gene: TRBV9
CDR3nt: TGTGCCAGCAGCGTAGGAGGAGGGGGCGTAGTATACTGCGAGCAGTACTTC
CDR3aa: CASSVGGGGVVYCEQYF

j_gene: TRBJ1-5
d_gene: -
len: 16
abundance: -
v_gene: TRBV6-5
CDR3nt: TGTGCCAGCAGTTACGGGGCGGTAAATAGCAATCAGCCCCAGCATTTT
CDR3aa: CASSYGAVNSNQPQHF

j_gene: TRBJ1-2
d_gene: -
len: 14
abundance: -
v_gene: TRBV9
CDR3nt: TGTGCCAGCAGCGGGAGGAGCGCCAACTATGGCTACACCTTC
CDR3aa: CASSGRSANYGYTF

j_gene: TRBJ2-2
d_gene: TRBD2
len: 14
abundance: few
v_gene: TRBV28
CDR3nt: TGTGCCAGCAGTCCTCGGACTAGCACCGGGGAGCTGTTTTTT
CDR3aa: CASSPRTSTGELFF

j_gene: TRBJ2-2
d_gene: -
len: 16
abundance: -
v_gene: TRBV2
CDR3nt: TGTGCCAGCAGGGATCTCAGACACTCGAACACCGGGGAGCTGTTTTTT
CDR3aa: CASRDLRHSNTGELFF

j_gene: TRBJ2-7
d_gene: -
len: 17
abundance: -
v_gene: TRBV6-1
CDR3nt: TGTGCCAGCAGTGAAAAGGGGACACCTAGGAGCTCCTACGAGCAGTACTTC
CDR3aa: CASSEKGTPRSSYEQYF

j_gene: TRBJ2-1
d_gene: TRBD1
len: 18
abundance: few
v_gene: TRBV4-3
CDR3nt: TGCGCCAGCAGCCAAGATAGCAGGGGGCCCCTCTACTACAATGAGCAGTTCTTC
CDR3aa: CASSQDSRGPLYYNEQFF

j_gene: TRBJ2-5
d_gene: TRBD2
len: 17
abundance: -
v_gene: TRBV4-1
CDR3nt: TGCGCCAGCAGCCCCGGACTAGCGGACGGCACCCGGGAGACCCAGTACTTC
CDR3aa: CASSPGLADGTRETQYF

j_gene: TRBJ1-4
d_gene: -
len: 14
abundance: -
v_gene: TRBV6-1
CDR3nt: TGTGCCAGCAGTTGGGACACAACTAATGAAAAACTGTTTTTT
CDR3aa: CASSWDTTNEKLFF

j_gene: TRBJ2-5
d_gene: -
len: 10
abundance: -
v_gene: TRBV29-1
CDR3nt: TGCAGCGCGGGAGAGGAGACCCAGTACTTC
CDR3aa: CSAGEETQYF

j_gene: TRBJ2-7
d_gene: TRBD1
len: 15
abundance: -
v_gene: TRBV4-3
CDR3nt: TGCGCCAGCAGCCACGGGACAGGGAATTACGAGGAGCAGTACTTC
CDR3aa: CASSHGTGNYEEQYF

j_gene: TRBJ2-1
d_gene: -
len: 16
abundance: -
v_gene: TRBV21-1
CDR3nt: TGTGCCAGCAGCAAAAAGGGGGAATTCCCCTACAATGAGCAGTTCTTC
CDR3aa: CASSKKGEFPYNEQFF

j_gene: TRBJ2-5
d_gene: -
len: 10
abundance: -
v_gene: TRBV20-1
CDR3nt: TGCAGTGCTGGGCCGGAGACCCAGTACTTC
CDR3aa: CSAGPETQYF

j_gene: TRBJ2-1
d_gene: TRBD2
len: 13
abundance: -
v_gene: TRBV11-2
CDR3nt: TGTGCCAGCTCCGGACTAGTGATCGATGAGCAGTTCTTC
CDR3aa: CASSGLVIDEQFF

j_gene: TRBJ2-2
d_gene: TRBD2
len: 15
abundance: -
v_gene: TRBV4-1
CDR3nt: TGCGCCAGCAGCCCAGCGGGAGGGCCAGTCGGGGGGCTGTTTTTT
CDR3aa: CASSPAGGPVGGLFF

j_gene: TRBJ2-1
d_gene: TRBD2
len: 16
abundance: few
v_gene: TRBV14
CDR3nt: TGTGCCAGCAGCCTCTCCGGGACTAGCGGCTACAATGAGCAGTTCTTC
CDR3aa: CASSLSGTSGYNEQFF

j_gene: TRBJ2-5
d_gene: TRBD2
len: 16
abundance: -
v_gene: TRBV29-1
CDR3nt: TGCAGCGCATTCCCCCCACTAGCGGGAGGGTCAGAGACCCAGTACTTC
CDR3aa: CSAFPPLAGGSETQYF

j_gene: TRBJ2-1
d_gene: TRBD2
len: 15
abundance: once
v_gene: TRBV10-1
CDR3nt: TGCGCCAGCAGTCCCAGCGGGAGTTTCTACAATGAGCAGTTCTTC
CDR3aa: CASSPSGSFYNEQFF

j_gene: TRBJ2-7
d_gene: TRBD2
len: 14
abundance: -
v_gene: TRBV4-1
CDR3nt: TGCGCCAGCACCCGGACTAGCGGGAAGAGGGAGCAGTACTTC
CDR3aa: CASTRTSGKREQYF

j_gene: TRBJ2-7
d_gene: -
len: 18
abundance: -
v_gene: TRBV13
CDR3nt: TGTGCCAGCAGCCCACCGCCCCCAAGACTCCCGCGGGCTTACGAGCAGTACTTC
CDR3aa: CASSPPPPRLPRAYEQYF

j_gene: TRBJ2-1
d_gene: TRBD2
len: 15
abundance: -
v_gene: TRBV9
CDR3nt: TGTGCCAGCAGCGTAGGTAGCGGGGACTACAATGAGCAGTTCTTC
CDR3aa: CASSVGSGDYNEQFF

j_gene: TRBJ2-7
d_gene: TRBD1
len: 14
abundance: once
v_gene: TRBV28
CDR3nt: TGTGCCAGCACCAGACAGGGTGGGGGCTACGAGCAGTACTTC
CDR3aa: CASTRQGGGYEQYF

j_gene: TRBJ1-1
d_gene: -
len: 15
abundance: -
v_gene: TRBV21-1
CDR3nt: TGTGCCAGCAGCGATTGGACAGGGTCGAACACTGAAGCTTTCTTT
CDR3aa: CASSDWTGSNTEAFF

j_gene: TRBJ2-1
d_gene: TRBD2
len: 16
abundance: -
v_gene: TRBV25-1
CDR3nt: TGTGCCAGCAGCCGCTGGCGGGAGGCGACGTACAATGAGCAGTTCTTC
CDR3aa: CASSRWREATYNEQFF